This T cell receptor (beta chain) is from a study of blood T cell repertoires in COVID-19. Study-level background: COVID-19 samples from acute and convalescent phases originated in the United States, Italy and Spain. The analysed material was cDNA or gDNA that came from T cells, B-cell-depleted T cells, or PBMCs.

In the original analysis: Amplified reference gene primers provided the basis for estimating nucleated cell counts. Profiling relied on immunoSEQ multiplex PCR, and the TCRdb table lists in-frame clones only, not all of them. The V and J calls and the clone size are those of that table, but D and trimming were determined from the DNA. The table records 130,000 to 150,000 clones, 81% of them present only once. V lost 3 bases and J 5 bases, leaving 13 bases between the germline ends. The CDR3 consists of 14 residues. Germline CDR1 is LNHNV and CDR2 is YYDKDF (reference sequence). Sequencing was performed on peripheral blood. This chain connects TRBV15 to TRBJ1-2, with D tentatively TRBD1 (6 bases). The receptor comes from a human donor in a cohort sampled during active COVID-19. The DNA of the CDR3 is TGTGCCACCAGCAGTCGGGGGGGCGGGTATGGCTACACCTTC. This gives the protein CATSSRGGGYGYTF.